Shown below are 13 T cell receptor beta chains from a single sample sequenced in a study of early T cells in non-severe SARS-CoV-2 infection. Each CDR3 protein gets one entry after TCRdb re-called the 5' RACE reads with MiXCR. The sample carries 25,000 to 35,000 distinct CDR3 sequences, 2.9% recorded once. Sample: whole blood. The source is an adult who was a healthcare worker with PCR-confirmed SARS-CoV-2 infection or an uninfected control (not recorded which).

This clonotype came up many times. The V call is TRBV2, the J call TRBJ1-6; the D gene is possibly TRBD1 (6 bases). This CDR3 spans 16 amino acids. Germline CDR1 is SNHLY and CDR2 is FYNNEI. The ends were cut back, 6 bases at V and 9 bases at J, with 21 bases in the middle. In DNA form, the CDR3 reads TGTGCCAGCAGAGCCGGGACAACGGTAGTGATTTCACCCCTCCACTTT. Translation: CASRAGTTVVISPLHF.

This clonotype was seen ten or more times. The chain uses TRBV5-1 and TRBJ1-1; tentatively, D is TRBD1 (6 bases). The CDR3 has 14 amino acids. V was cut by 4 bases and J by 10 bases, with 20 bases left in between. Germline lookup yields CDR1 SGHRS and CDR2 YFSETQ. The CDR3, as DNA: TGCGCCAGCAGCCCTGGGACACCCGGCGGGGTAGCTTTCTTT. Protein product: CASSPGTPGGVAFF.

This clonotype was recorded at least ten times. The rearrangement uses TRBV7-2 and TRBJ2-4; 15 bases are a match to TRBD2. The CDR3 has 20 amino acids. Germline V gives CDR1 SGHTA, CDR2 FQGNSA. V was clipped by 5 bases and J by 2 bases; unmatched bases: 13. The CDR3 region is CASSQYHGLAGGPPKNIQYF. The CDR3 nucleotides are TGTGCCAGCAGCCAATATCATGGACTAGCGGGGGGGCCGCCCAAAAACATTCAGTACTTC.

This clonotype was recorded many times. This chain uses TRBV6-5 with TRBJ1-2; D is possibly TRBD1 (6 bases). This CDR3 is built from 14 residues. Trimming took off 5 bases at V and 3 bases at J, with 13 bases between the two ends. CDR1 and CDR2 from the germline V gene are MNHEY and SVGAGI. CDR3 DNA: TGTGCCAGCAGTCACAGGGAGAGTTACTATGGCTACACCTTC. It translates to CASSHRESYYGYTF.

This clonotype was picked up many times. The chain is built from TRBV19 and TRBJ2-1; 12 nucleotides line up with TRBD2. This CDR3 contains 17 residues. Germline trimming cut 7 bases from V and 1 base from J; bases unmatched to any gene: 8. Germline CDR1 and CDR2: LNHDA and SQIVND (reference sequence). The CDR3 nucleotides read TGTGCCAGTACCCCCGGACTAGCGGGGATATCCTACAATGAGCAGTTCTTC. Amino acid sequence: CASTPGLAGISYNEQFF.

The chain uses TRBV27 and TRBJ1-3, with D perhaps matching TRBD1 (6 bases). The V gene lost 4 bases and the J gene lost 2 bases, with 12 bases spanning the gap. Per the germline V gene, CDR1 is MNHEY and CDR2 is SMNVEV (reference sequence). The CDR3 consists of 15 residues. The CDR3 reads CASSYLGAPGNTIYF. In DNA, the CDR3 is TGTGCCAGCAGTTATCTGGGGGCGCCTGGAAACACCATATATTTT.

Regarding this clonotype: As the CDR3 is not closed by the conserved phenylalanine or tryptophan, this likely results from a read error. The DNA is omitted, as the CDR3 cannot be located on it reliably, and the CDR3 follows TCRdb's listing. This chain connects TRBV5-4 to TRBJ2-3. The germline V gene has CDR1 SGHNT and CDR2 YYREEE (reference sequence). Termini included, the CDR3 measures 11 amino acids. This chain's CDR3 is CASSLGQLRAV.

This clonotype was counted ten times or more. The chain joins TRBV12-3 or TRBV12-4 to TRBJ1-1; D not certain. This CDR3 contains 11 residues. Trimming took 2 bases from V and 6 from J, leaving 4 bases between them. CDR3 bases: TGTGCCAGCAGTTTAATCTCTGAAGCTTTCTTT. Residues: CASSLISEAFF.

In this sample, this clonotype turned up many times. The rearrangement links TRBV24-1 to TRBJ2-3; the match to TRBD1 covers 9 bases. Germline trimming cut 5 bases from V and 2 bases from J; bases unmatched to any gene: 7. This CDR3 spans 16 amino acids. Germline CDR1 is KGHDR and CDR2 is SFDVKD. The DNA of the CDR3 is TGTGCCACCAGTGTCGGGACAGGGCGGGACACAGATACGCAGTATTTT. Protein: CATSVGTGRDTDTQYF.

This clonotype occurred many times. V gene TRBV7-6 combines with J gene TRBJ1-3, with a weak D call TRBD1 (6 bases). Germline V gene data show CDR1 as SGHVS and CDR2 as FNYEAQ. This CDR3 region has 18 residues. V lost 5 bases and J 0 bases, leaving 20 bases between the germline ends. CDR3 sequence (DNA): TGTGCCAGCAGCCAAGAACCCTATACAGGGTTCTCTGGAAACACCATATATTTT. Residues: CASSQEPYTGFSGNTIYF.

This clonotype was found many times. The chain uses TRBV5-1 and TRBJ2-3; 7 nucleotides line up with TRBD1. V lost 1 base to trimming and J lost 1 base; unmatched junction nucleotides: 6. The CDR3 consists of 16 residues. Germline CDR1 SGHRS, CDR2 YFSETQ. For the CDR3, the DNA is TGCGCCAGCAGCTTGAGGGACAGCCGACGCACAGATACGCAGTATTTT. This codes for CASSLRDSRRTDTQYF.

This clonotype was found many times. The chain links TRBV6-5 to TRBJ2-6; D is perhaps TRBD2 (5 bases). Deletions cut 0 bases from V and 0 bases from J, with 9 bases between. CDR1 MNHEY and CDR2 SVGAGI come from the germline V gene. The CDR3 covers 17 residues. CDR3 protein: CASSYSGGVSGANVLTF. The CDR3 DNA follows: TGTGCCAGCAGTTACTCAGGAGGAGTCTCTGGGGCCAACGTCCTGACTTTC.

This clonotype has a count of ten or more. The chain joins TRBV12-3 or TRBV12-4 to TRBJ1-1; D possibly corresponds to TRBD1 (6 bases). V lost 3 bases and J 6 bases, leaving 8 bases between the germline ends. The CDR3 has 12 amino acids. As DNA, the CDR3 is TGTGCCAGCAGTTTTTCAGGGGCTGAAGCTTTCTTT. Its translation is CASSFSGAEAFF.